This record concerns one T cell receptor (beta chain) sequence. Its antigen is not known. This entry is derived from a study of OX40 agonist ivuxolimab in advanced cancers. Overall study context: Clinicians treated patients with ivuxolimab, an agonistic anti-OX40 (CD134) antibody. The dose-escalation cohort was around 83% male, with a mean age of approximately 61 years, ranging about 20 to 79. Study observations and caveats: On average, CD8+ T cells showed a greater number of expanded clones than CD4+.

Germline values: CDR1 SGDLS, CDR2 YYNGEE. The germline V and J ends were trimmed by 0 bases and 2 bases, with 12 bases remaining between them. CDR3 length: 15 residues. Method: immunoSEQ multiplex PCR; TCRdb's copy keeps in-frame clones and lacks some. The sample shows 45,000 to 50,000 clones, approximately 89% of them seen only once. The chain couples TRBV9 to TRBJ2-7; D is unresolved. The clonotype was recovered from an adult with an advanced solid tumor such as melanoma, head and neck, liver or kidney cancer. The specimen was CD4+ or CD8+ T cells sorted from blood, collected in a trial of the OX40 agonist ivuxolimab. CDR3 loop: CASSVGVGYTYEQYF. In DNA form, the CDR3 reads TGTGCCAGCAGCGTAGGGGTAGGGTACACCTACGAGCAGTACTTC. Combining the CDR3 with reference TRBV9 and TRBJ2-7 gives the whole variable domain DSGVTQTPKHLITATGQRVTLRCSPRSGDLSVYWYQQSLDQGLQFLIQYYNGEERAKGNILERFSAQQFPDLHSELNLSSLELGDSALYFCASSVGVGYTYEQYFGPGTRLTVT.